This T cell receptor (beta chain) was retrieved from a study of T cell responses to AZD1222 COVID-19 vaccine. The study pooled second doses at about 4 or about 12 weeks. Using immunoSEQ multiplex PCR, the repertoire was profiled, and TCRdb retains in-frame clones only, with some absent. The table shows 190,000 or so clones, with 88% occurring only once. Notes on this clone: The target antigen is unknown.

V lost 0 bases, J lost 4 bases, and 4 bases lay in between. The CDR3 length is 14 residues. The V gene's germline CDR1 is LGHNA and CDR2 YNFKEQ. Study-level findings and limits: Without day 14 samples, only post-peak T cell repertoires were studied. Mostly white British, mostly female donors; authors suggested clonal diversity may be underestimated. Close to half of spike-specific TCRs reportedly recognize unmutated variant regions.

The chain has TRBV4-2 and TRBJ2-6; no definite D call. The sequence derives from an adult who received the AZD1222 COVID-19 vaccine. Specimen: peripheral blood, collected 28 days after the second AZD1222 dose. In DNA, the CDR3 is TGTGCCAGCAGCCAAGATCCGGGGGCCAACGTCCTGACTTTC. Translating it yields CASSQDPGANVLTF.